This T cell receptor beta chain came from a study of blood T cell repertoires in COVID-19. Study in general: Italy, Spain and the United States were the sources of the convalescent and acute COVID-19 samples. T cells, B-cell-depleted T cells, or PBMCs supplied cDNA or gDNA.

Authors' analysis steps: Amplifying reference gene primers gave estimates of nucleated cell counts. The repertoire was sequenced with immunoSEQ multiplex PCR; TCRdb's copy has only in-frame clones and lacks some. That table is the source of V, J and clone size, and D and trimming were worked out from the DNA. In the table there are approximately 100,000 clones, roughly 80% of which are singletons. V lost 5 bases, J lost 5 bases, and 4 bases stayed unmatched. CDR3 length equals 13 residues. From germline, CDR1 is SEHNR and CDR2 FQNEAQ (reference sequence). The sample comprised peripheral blood. The genes are TRBV7-9 and TRBJ1-2; 8 positions match TRBD1. This sequence originates from a woman of 80 years or more with active or convalescent COVID-19. The CDR3 DNA sequence: TGTGCCAGCAGCAAGGACAGGGTTTATGGCTACACCTTC. It codes for CASSKDRVYGYTF.